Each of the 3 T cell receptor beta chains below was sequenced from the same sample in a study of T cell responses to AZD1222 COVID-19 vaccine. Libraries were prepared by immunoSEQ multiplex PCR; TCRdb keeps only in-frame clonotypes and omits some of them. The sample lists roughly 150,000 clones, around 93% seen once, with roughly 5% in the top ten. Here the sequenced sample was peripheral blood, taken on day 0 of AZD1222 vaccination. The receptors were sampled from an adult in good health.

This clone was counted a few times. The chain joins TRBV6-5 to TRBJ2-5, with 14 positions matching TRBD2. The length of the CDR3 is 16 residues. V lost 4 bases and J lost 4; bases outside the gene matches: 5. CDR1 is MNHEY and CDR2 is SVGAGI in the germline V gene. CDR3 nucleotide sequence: TGTGCCAGCAGTTCAGGGACTAGCGGGAGTACAGAGACCCAGTACTTC. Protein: CASSSGTSGSTETQYF.

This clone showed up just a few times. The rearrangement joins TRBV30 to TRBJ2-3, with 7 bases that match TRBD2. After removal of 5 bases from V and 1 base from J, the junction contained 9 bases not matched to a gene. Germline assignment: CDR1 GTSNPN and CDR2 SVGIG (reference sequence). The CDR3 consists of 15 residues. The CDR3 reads CAWGWGLAGTDTQYF. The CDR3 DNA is TGTGCCTGGGGATGGGGTCTAGCGGGCACAGATACGCAGTATTTT.

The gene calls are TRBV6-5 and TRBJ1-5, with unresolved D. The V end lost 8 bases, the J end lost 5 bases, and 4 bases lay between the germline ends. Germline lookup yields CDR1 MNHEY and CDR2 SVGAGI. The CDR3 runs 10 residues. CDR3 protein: CASGYQPQHF. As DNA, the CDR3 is TGTGCCAGCGGATATCAGCCCCAGCATTTT.